Sequencing of this TCR beta chain was carried out in a study of chemoradiotherapy in HPV16-positive cancers. Points from the study as a whole: Non-HPV-specific T cells did not expand in tumors during treatment, whereas candidate HPV-specific clones and E7-related motifs did. HPV-responsive T-cell expansion during chemoradiotherapy was linked to improved recurrence-free survival in HPV16-positive patients.

The CDR3 extends over 13 amino acids. The germline CDR1 and CDR2 sequences are SEHNR and FQNEAQ (reference sequence). Using immunoSEQ multiplex PCR, the repertoire was profiled, and TCRdb retains in-frame clones only, with some absent. The data show some 3,100 clones, about four fifths seen once. This clone has a handful of counts. No antigen is known for it. Compared with germline, one end of the junction differs, possibly owing to a read error. V gene TRBV7-9 combines with J gene TRBJ2-7; 12 bases line up with TRBD2. This specimen consisted of tumor tissue, obtained from a patient who underwent chemoradiotherapy. The TCR comes from a human donor with HPV-associated anogenital cancer. The CDR3 DNA reads as TGTGCCAGCAGCCCCAATCTAGCGGGAGGGCTACACTTC. Protein product: CASSPNLAGGLHF.